This record looks at one T cell receptor beta chain sequence and its context. The antigen is unknown. A read error is possible here, since a much larger clone lies one base away. The data belong to a study of read filtering for tumor transcriptome and immune sequencing. Germline lookup yields CDR1 MGHRA and CDR2 YSYEKL. Trimming shortened V by 2 bases and J by 2 bases, and 24 bases separated the two germline ends. The CDR3 is made up of 19 amino acids. Molecular barcoded adaptors covering alpha/delta and beta/gamma chains were used on about 390 ng RNA. MiXCR, run by TCRdb on the reads, gives a single entry per CDR3 protein. The sample records more than 100,000 distinct CDR3 sequences, about 13% being singletons. Overall study results and limits: This fraction held mixed bone marrow immune cells after CD138-negative sorting.

This TCR was sampled from a donor at least 40 years old with multiple myeloma. The chain employs TRBV4-1 and TRBJ2-5, with a possible D match to TRBD1 (6 bases). The source material was a population of CD138-negative cells sorted from bone marrow. CDR3 residues: CASSQSPGQLTNDQETQYF. The CDR3 DNA reads as TGCGCCAGCAGCCAAAGCCCGGGACAATTGACTAACGATCAAGAGACCCAGTACTTC.